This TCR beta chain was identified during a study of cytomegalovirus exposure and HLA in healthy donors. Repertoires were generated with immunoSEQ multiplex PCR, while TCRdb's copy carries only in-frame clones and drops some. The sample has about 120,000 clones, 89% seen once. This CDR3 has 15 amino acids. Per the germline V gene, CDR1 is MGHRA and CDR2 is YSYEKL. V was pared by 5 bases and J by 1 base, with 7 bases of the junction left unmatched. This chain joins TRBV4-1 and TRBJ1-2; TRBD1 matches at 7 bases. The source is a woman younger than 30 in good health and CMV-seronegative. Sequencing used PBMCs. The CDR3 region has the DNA TGCGCCAGCAGCAAAGGACAGGCGGATAACTATGGCTACACCTTC. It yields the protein CASSKGQADNYGYTF.